The 26 T cell receptor beta chains given below trace back to one sample, sequenced in a study of cytotoxic CD8 clonotypes in ibrutinib-treated CLL. Profiling relied on immunoSEQ multiplex PCR, and the TCRdb table lists in-frame clones only, not all of them. The sample yields a few hundred thousand clones, around four fifths seen once. Source: PBMCs, taken before ibrutinib treatment. The receptors come from a human donor with chronic lymphocytic leukemia.

The chain couples TRBV19 to TRBJ2-7, with D possibly being TRBD2 (6 bases). V gave up 4 bases and J gave up 3 bases, with 13 bases separating them. This CDR3 is built from 14 residues. CDR1 and CDR2 from the germline V gene are LNHDA and SQIVND (reference sequence). The DNA for the CDR3 is TGTGCCAGTAGTAGCCGGGACTTAAACTACGAGCAGTACTTC. Encoded protein: CASSSRDLNYEQYF.

This clone appeared once. The chain couples TRBV6-8 to TRBJ2-1; TRBD2 aligns across 10 bases. V trimming: 2 bases; J trimming: 9 bases; junction bases outside the gene matches: 13. This CDR3 spans 17 amino acids. Germline CDR1 MNHGY, CDR2 SAAAGT. The CDR3: CASSYHSLAGVFCEQFF. CDR3 nucleotide sequence: TGTGCCAGCAGTTACCACTCCCTAGCGGGAGTTTTTTGTGAGCAGTTCTTC.

With regard to this clone: Other DNA sequences in the sample encode the same CDR3. The chain joins TRBV27 to TRBJ2-3; D is uncertain. V lost 6 bases and J lost 0, with 1 base in between. Germline-derived CDR1 and CDR2 are MNHEY and SMNVEV (reference sequence). The length of the CDR3 is 11 residues. CDR3 residues: CASRSTDTQYF. The CDR3 coding sequence is TGTGCCAGCAGAAGCACAGATACGCAGTATTTT.

The gene calls are TRBV6-1 and TRBJ1-1; D remains unclear. The V gene's germline CDR1 is MNHNS and CDR2 SASEGT. V gave up 7 bases and J gave up 1 base, with 7 bases separating them. This CDR3 has 12 amino acids. The CDR3 loop is CASIVENTEAFF. Here the CDR3 DNA reads TGTGCCAGCATCGTGGAGAACACTGAAGCTTTCTTT.

The sample holds a few counts of this clone. The chain joins TRBV7-2 to TRBJ2-7; D not resolved. Germline CDR1 SGHTA, CDR2 FQGNSA. V was cut by 3 bases and J by 2 bases, with 8 bases left in between. The CDR3 is 13 residues long. CDR3 sequence reads: CASSFLRTYEQYF. The CDR3 region has the DNA TGTGCCAGCAGCTTTCTCAGGACCTACGAGCAGTACTTC.

The chain employs TRBV10-1 and TRBJ2-1, with 8 bases lining up with TRBD2. CDR3 size: 15 residues. Germline V lookup: CDR1 WNHNN, CDR2 SYGVQD (reference sequence). J was trimmed by 3 bases and V by 2 bases; bases with no gene match: 3. CDR3 DNA sequence: TGCGCCAGCAGTGAGAGCGGGAGACGCTACAATGAGCAGTTCTTC. Its protein is CASSESGRRYNEQFF.

The V gene is TRBV15, the J gene TRBJ1-1; D is ambiguous. The CDR3 is 11 amino acids. Germline CDR1 and CDR2: LNHNV and YYDKDF (reference sequence). Trimming took off 9 bases at V and 14 bases at J, with 19 bases between the two ends. The CDR3 region has the DNA TGTGCCACTGGGTTTCTTCGGGCTCAATTCTTT. Its protein is CATGFLRAQFF.

The chain links TRBV4-3 to TRBJ1-2; D is unclear. Germline-derived CDR1 and CDR2 are LGHNA and YSLEER. There are 14 residues in the CDR3. V was clipped by 1 base and J by 5 bases, with 11 bases between them. The CDR3 DNA sequence: TGCGCCAGCAGCCAAGGGGGATATGGGTATGGCTACACCTTC. As protein: CASSQGGYGYGYTF.

J is TRBJ2-7 and V is TRBV19; 9 bases agree with TRBD2. In germline, CDR1 is LNHDA, CDR2 SQIVND (reference sequence). The CDR3 is 14 amino acids. After removal of 4 bases from V and 2 bases from J, the junction contained 3 bases not matched to a gene. CDR3 amino acids: CASSRASGTYEQYF. In DNA form, the CDR3 reads TGTGCCAGTAGTAGAGCTAGCGGGACCTACGAGCAGTACTTC.

The rearrangement uses TRBV5-6 and TRBJ1-4; possibly TRBD1 for D (5 bases). V was clipped by 1 base and J by 0 bases, with 13 bases between them. The CDR3 consists of 17 residues. Germline CDR1 is SGHDT and CDR2 is YYEEEE. The CDR3 nucleotides are TGTGCCAGCAGCTTGCCTACTTTGGGGCCAACTAATGAAAAACTGTTTTTT. It is translated as CASSLPTLGPTNEKLFF. The full variable domain, completed using reference TRBV5-6 and TRBJ1-4, is DAGVTQSPTHLIKTRGQQVTLRCSPKSGHDTVSWYQQALGQGPQFIFQYYEEEERQRGNFPDRFSGHQFPNYSSELNVNALLLGDSALYLCASSLPTLGPTNEKLFFGSGTQLSVL.

The chain links TRBV11-3 to TRBJ2-1; 12 bases align to TRBD2. V gave up 6 bases and J gave up 7 bases; unmatched junction bases: 7. The CDR3 is made up of 15 amino acids. In germline, CDR1 is SGHNT, CDR2 YENEEA. The CDR3: CASRLGLAGRNEQFF. The CDR3 coding sequence is TGTGCCAGCAGACTCGGACTAGCGGGAAGGAATGAGCAGTTCTTC.

Here the CDR3 reads CSVQGLAGGKYNEQFF. DNA of the CDR3: TGCAGCGTCCAGGGACTAGCGGGAGGGAAGTACAATGAGCAGTTCTTC. V is TRBV29-1 and J is TRBJ2-1; 16 bases map to TRBD2. The CDR3 has 16 amino acids. After removal of 6 bases from V and 4 bases from J, the junction contained 6 bases not matched to a gene. Per germline, CDR1 SQVTM and CDR2 ANQGSEA.

The sample holds one count of this clone. The genes are TRBV6-1 and TRBJ2-1; 9 bases align to TRBD1. Germline assignment: CDR1 MNHNS and CDR2 SASEGT. This CDR3 region has 14 residues. Trimming cost V 6 bases and J 3 bases; bases outside gene matches: 3. This CDR3 reads CASRGQGNYNEQFF. CDR3 nucleotides: TGTGCCAGCAGAGGACAGGGGAACTACAATGAGCAGTTCTTC.

V gene TRBV7-2 combines with J gene TRBJ2-3; D is tentatively TRBD1 or TRBD2 (5 bases each). Germline values: CDR1 SGHTA, CDR2 FQGNSA. The CDR3 totals 15 residues. V lost 2 bases to trimming and J lost 4 bases, with 13 bases between them. CDR3 DNA: TGTGCCAGCAGCTTATTTGGGGACGGGGCAGATACGCAGTATTTT. This encodes CASSLFGDGADTQYF.

V and J are TRBV29-1 and TRBJ2-7; 8 bases are shared with TRBD1. The trim removed 1 base at V and 4 bases at J, leaving 12 bases unmatched. Germline CDR1 reads SQVTM; CDR2 reads ANQGSEA. This CDR3 has 16 residues. The DNA of the CDR3 is TGCAGCGTTGAAGTCGCCGCCAGGGGGCAAGAGTACGAGCAGTACTTC. Translating it yields CSVEVAARGQEYEQYF.

This clone has only a few counts. This chain joins TRBV7-3 and TRBJ2-2; 10 nucleotides match TRBD2. Trimming cost V 0 bases and J 4 bases; bases outside gene matches: 5. Germline CDR1 SGHTA, CDR2 FQGTGA. The CDR3 totals 17 residues. CDR3 amino acids: CASSLTLAGAVTGELFF. CDR3 bases: TGTGCCAGCAGCTTAACTCTAGCGGGAGCGGTCACCGGGGAGCTGTTTTTT. Drawing the rest from reference TRBV7-3 and TRBJ2-2, the complete variable domain is GAGVSQTPSNKVTEKGKYVELRCDPISGHTALYWYRQSLGQGPEFLIYFQGTGAADDSGLPNDRFFAVRPEGSVSTLKIQRTERGDSAVYLCASSLTLAGAVTGELFFGEGSRLTVL.

This clone showed up just a few times. The chain joins TRBV7-6 to TRBJ1-2; 7 bases match TRBD1. This CDR3 has 13 residues. The junction had 3 bases not matched to a gene; V was cut back by 0 bases and J by 8 bases. The germline gives CDR1 SGHVS, CDR2 FNYEAQ. The CDR3 region has the DNA TGTGCCAGCAGCTTAGCAGGGGGCCGCGGCTACACCTTC. Residues: CASSLAGGRGYTF.

J is TRBJ2-1 and V is TRBV18, with 7 bases matching TRBD2. The CDR3 is 15 amino acids. In germline, CDR1 is KGHSH, CDR2 LQKENI. V was pared by 4 bases and J by 5 bases, with 8 bases of the junction left unmatched. CDR3 in amino acids: CASSRPGGSNNEQFF. For the CDR3, the DNA is TGTGCCAGCTCACGACCCGGCGGGAGCAACAATGAGCAGTTCTTC.

This sequence joins TRBV5-1 and TRBJ2-6; D uncertain. CDR3 size: 15 residues. Trimming removed 5 bases from V and 0 bases from J, with 9 bases in between. Germline V lookup: CDR1 SGHRS, CDR2 YFSETQ. The CDR3 sequence is CASRAAPSGANVLTF. CDR3 DNA: TGCGCCAGCAGGGCCGCTCCCTCTGGGGCCAACGTCCTGACTTTC.

The chain is built from TRBV29-1 and TRBJ2-5; D possibly corresponds to TRBD2 (5 bases). V shed 7 bases and J shed 5 bases, with 17 bases lying between them. The CDR3 is made up of 13 amino acids. CDR1 and CDR2 (germline): SQVTM, ANQGSEA. The CDR3 DNA reads as TGCAGCGCCGAGACTTCTCCGGGGGAGACCCAGTACTTC. Amino acid sequence: CSAETSPGETQYF.

This clone was counted between two and nine times. This chain joins TRBV5-4 and TRBJ1-2, with D unclear. The germline V gene has CDR1 SGHNT and CDR2 YYREEE (reference sequence). V lost 0 bases to trimming and J lost 5 bases, with 11 bases between them. This CDR3 is 14 amino acids long. In DNA, the CDR3 is TGTGCCAGCAGCTTGGAAGGGAGGGAGTATGGCTACACCTTC. As protein: CASSLEGREYGYTF.

The chain couples TRBV11-2 to TRBJ2-7; 10 bases agree with TRBD1. CDR1 SGHAT and CDR2 FQNNGV come from the germline V gene. V shed 1 base and J 7 bases; nucleotides not matched to a gene: 7. This CDR3 has 15 amino acids. The CDR3 sequence is CASSLGQGAVWEQYF. CDR3 in DNA: TGTGCCAGCAGCTTAGGACAGGGGGCCGTATGGGAGCAGTACTTC. Together with reference TRBV11-2 and TRBJ2-7, the CDR3 gives the full variable domain: EAGVAQSPRYKIIEKRQSVAFWCNPISGHATLYWYQQILGQGPKLLIQFQNNGVVDDSQLPKDRFSAERLKGVDSTLKIQPAKLEDSAVYLCASSLGQGAVWEQYFGPGTRLTVT.

The chain combines TRBV5-5 with TRBJ2-7; no clear D gene. Germline V CDR1 and CDR2: SGHKS, YYEKEE (reference sequence). This CDR3 region has 12 residues. V was cut by 4 bases and J by 4 bases, with 9 bases left in between. CDR3 amino acids: CASSRVGYEQYF. CDR3 bases: TGTGCCAGCAGCCGCGTAGGGTACGAGCAGTACTTC.

The chain uses TRBV30 and TRBJ1-5, with D maybe TRBD1 (6 bases). The CDR3 runs 14 residues. V lost 2 bases, J lost 5 bases, and 13 bases lay in between. In germline, CDR1 is GTSNPN, CDR2 SVGIG (reference sequence). In DNA form, the CDR3 reads TGTGCCTGGAGTAAGGGCAGGGGTCATCAGCCCCAGCATTTT. Translating gives CAWSKGRGHQPQHF. Complete variable domain (other parts from reference TRBV30 and TRBJ1-5): SQTIHQWPATLVQPVGSPLSLECTVEGTSNPNLYWYRQAAGRGLQLLFYSVGIGQISSEVPQNLSASRPQDRQFILSSKKLLLSDSGFYLCAWSKGRGHQPQHFGDGTRLSIL.

This sequence joins TRBV7-2 and TRBJ1-2, with 7 bases fitting TRBD1. V was pared by 6 bases and J by 7 bases, with 8 bases of the junction left unmatched. The CDR3 has 13 residues. Germline CDR1 is SGHTA and CDR2 is FQGNSA. The DNA of the CDR3 is TGTGCCAGCAGTCTTGACAGGGTTGCTGGCTACACCTTC. Protein sequence: CASSLDRVAGYTF. Drawing the rest from reference TRBV7-2 and TRBJ1-2, the complete variable domain is GAGVSQSPSNKVTEKGKDVELRCDPISGHTALYWYRQSLGQGLEFLIYFQGNSAPDKSGLPSDRFSAERTGGSVSTLTIQRTQQEDSAVYLCASSLDRVAGYTFGSGTRLTVV.

This chain uses TRBV13 with TRBJ2-3; a possible D gene is TRBD1 (6 bases). Deletions cut 5 bases from V and 3 bases from J, with 15 bases between. CDR3 length: 15 amino acids. Germline CDR1 is PRHDT and CDR2 is FYEKMQ (reference sequence). The CDR3 region has the DNA TGTGCCAGCAGCACCGAAAGGGGGAAGACAGATACGCAGTATTTT. This translates into CASSTERGKTDTQYF.